These 29 T cell receptor beta chains share one sample of origin, sequenced in a study of cytomegalovirus exposure and HLA in healthy donors. Primers included in the PCR were 60 Vbeta and 13 Jbeta primers. The data were produced by immunoSEQ multiplex PCR, yet TCRdb's version contains in-frame clones alone and is incomplete. The sample includes about 130,000 clones, 65% to 85% of them seen just once. Sequenced: PBMCs. These receptor sequences come from a man in his fifties in good health and CMV-seronegative.

This chain uses TRBV9 with TRBJ2-6, with 8 nucleotides matching TRBD2. Germline V gives CDR1 SGDLS, CDR2 YYNGEE. With 0 bases clipped from V and 2 bases from J, the junction kept 1 base outside the gene matches. CDR3 length equals 16 residues. CDR3 bases: TGTGCCAGCAGCGTAGGGGGACTAGCTGGGGCCAACGTCCTGACTTTC. Translated, it gives CASSVGGLAGANVLTF.

The chain links TRBV19 to TRBJ2-5; D not resolved. Germline values: CDR1 LNHDA, CDR2 SQIVND (reference sequence). There are 13 residues in the CDR3. The ends were cut back, 1 base at V and 2 bases at J, with 5 bases in the middle. The CDR3 nucleotides read TGTGCCAGTAGTATAGGTAGACAAGAGACCCAGTACTTC. Translating gives CASSIGRQETQYF. The whole variable domain, remainder taken from reference TRBV19 and TRBJ2-5, is DGGITQSPKYLFRKEGQNVTLSCEQNLNHDAMYWYRQDPGQGLRLIYYSQIVNDFQKGDIAEGYSVSREKKESFPLTVTSAQKNPTAFYLCASSIGRQETQYFGPGTRLLVL.

Comment on this clone: This sample includes further DNA sequences coding for the same CDR3. This chain connects TRBV9 to TRBJ1-5, with D perhaps TRBD1 (5 bases). The CDR3 runs to 14 residues. Germline V gene lookup returns CDR1 SGDLS and CDR2 YYNGEE. Trimming stripped 0 bases from V and 4 bases from J, with 8 bases between. CDR3 residues: CASSVDGGNQPQHF. DNA of the CDR3: TGTGCCAGCAGCGTAGACGGGGGGAATCAGCCCCAGCATTTT.

This chain joins TRBV5-4 and TRBJ2-7; 11 bases are a match to TRBD2. Per germline, CDR1 SGHNT and CDR2 YYREEE (reference sequence). The CDR3 runs 16 residues. V lost 4 bases to trimming and J lost 4 bases; unmatched junction nucleotides: 10. The CDR3 DNA follows: TGTGCCAGCAGCCGCCCTCCGACTAGCGGGAAATACGAGCAGTACTTC. Translation: CASSRPPTSGKYEQYF.

This rearrangement joins TRBV7-9 to TRBJ1-1; 9 bases are a match to TRBD1. J was trimmed by 10 bases and V by 0 bases; bases with no gene match: 6. The CDR3 length is 14 residues. Germline-derived CDR1 and CDR2 are SEHNR and FQNEAQ (reference sequence). CDR3 nucleotide sequence: TGTGCCAGCAGCTTAGCGTTGACAGGGGGGCGAGCTTTCTTT. This encodes CASSLALTGGRAFF.

The chain links TRBV2 to TRBJ1-2, with D perhaps TRBD1 (6 bases). The CDR3 runs 14 residues. Trimming pared 4 bases from V and 4 bases from J, leaving 13 bases between. The germline CDR1 and CDR2 sequences are SNHLY and FYNNEI. The CDR3 nucleotides read TGTGCCAGCAGTGTTGTCAGGGGATCCTATGGCTACACCTTC. Translation gives CASSVVRGSYGYTF.

V and J are TRBV6-4 and TRBJ2-2; 9 bases align to TRBD1. CDR1 is MRHNA, CDR2 SNTAGT, per germline. Losses at the gene ends were 6 bases for V and 3 bases for J; bases not matched to a gene: 2. This CDR3 region has 14 residues. Here the CDR3 reads CASRGQGHTGELFF. DNA of the CDR3: TGTGCCAGCAGGGGACAGGGACACACCGGGGAGCTGTTTTTT.

Remarks on this clone: The sample has other DNA sequences that encode this CDR3 too. The J gene is TRBJ2-7, the V gene TRBV6-5; 11 bases are shared with TRBD1. V shed 5 bases, J shed 1 base, and the junction held 4 bases outside the gene matches. Germline assignment: CDR1 MNHEY and CDR2 SVGAGI. The CDR3 length is 15 residues. In DNA, the CDR3 is TGTGCCAGCAGTAAAGGGACAGGGGGTTCCTACGAGCAGTACTTC. Protein product: CASSKGTGGSYEQYF.

The rearrangement uses TRBV6-1 and TRBJ1-3, with TRBD1 identical over 9 bases. This CDR3 region has 16 residues. Germline V lookup: CDR1 MNHNS, CDR2 SASEGT. V shed 3 bases and J 4 bases; nucleotides not matched to a gene: 7. CDR3 sequence: CASSDYPGTGGNTIYF. CDR3 nucleotides: TGTGCCAGCAGTGATTACCCCGGGACAGGGGGAAACACCATATATTTT.

In nucleotides, the CDR3 is TGTGCCAGCAGTATTACATACAGGGTAATGGGTCAGCCCCAGCATTTT. Its translation: CASSITYRVMGQPQHF. V usage is TRBV28 and J usage is TRBJ1-5, with a tentative D call TRBD1 (6 bases). Deletions cut 5 bases from V and 6 bases from J, with 20 bases between. Per the germline V gene, CDR1 is MDHEN and CDR2 is SYDVKM. There are 16 residues in the CDR3.

The chain is built from TRBV19 and TRBJ1-5, with 8 positions matching TRBD1. This CDR3 region has 15 residues. With V trimmed by 9 bases and J by 5 bases, 12 bases remained unmatched. Germline V CDR1 and CDR2: LNHDA, SQIVND (reference sequence). This chain's CDR3 is CASQRGTGSDQPQHF. The CDR3 coding sequence is TGTGCCAGCCAGAGAGGGACAGGCTCCGATCAGCCCCAGCATTTT.

The chain employs TRBV25-1 and TRBJ1-3; D gene unclear. The CDR3 runs 14 residues. V was cut by 3 bases and J by 4 bases, with 10 bases left in between. The germline gives CDR1 MGHDK, CDR2 SYGVNS. The CDR3 here is CASSDAGGGNTIYF. The CDR3 region has the DNA TGTGCCAGCAGTGACGCGGGAGGGGGAAACACCATATATTTT.

This rearrangement joins TRBV7-2 to TRBJ2-4; no firm D call. The ends were cut back, 7 bases at V and 6 bases at J, with 7 bases in the middle. CDR1 SGHTA and CDR2 FQGNSA come from the germline V gene. There are 11 residues in the CDR3. CDR3 residues: CASTPGNIQYF. CDR3 DNA: TGTGCCAGCACCCCGGGAAACATTCAGTACTTC.

In its sample, this clone was seen once. The V and J genes are TRBV28 and TRBJ2-3; 8 bases match TRBD1. This CDR3 has 15 residues. Germline V CDR1 and CDR2: MDHEN, SYDVKM. J was trimmed by 1 base and V by 5 bases; bases with no gene match: 5. The CDR3 sequence is CASSTGQGGTDTQYF. The CDR3 DNA reads TGTGCCAGCAGTACAGGACAGGGAGGCACAGATACGCAGTATTTT.

This chain connects TRBV18 to TRBJ2-1, with D maybe TRBD2 (6 bases). Trimming pared 6 bases from V and 8 bases from J, leaving 20 bases between. This CDR3 region has 15 residues. Per germline, CDR1 KGHSH and CDR2 LQKENI. The CDR3 region is CASSPFAGRADEQFF. The CDR3 DNA is TGTGCCAGCTCCCCATTCGCGGGAAGGGCTGATGAGCAGTTCTTC.

This chain connects TRBV19 to TRBJ1-5; the D is unclear. V lost 3 bases to trimming and J lost 5 bases, with 14 bases between them. The CDR3 covers 15 residues. Germline V gene sequence: CDR1 LNHDA, CDR2 SQIVND (reference sequence). The CDR3 DNA reads as TGTGCCAGTAGTATGGTTCGGGGATCGGATCAGCCCCAGCATTTT. As protein: CASSMVRGSDQPQHF.

The chain uses TRBV5-4 and TRBJ2-7; D possibly corresponds to TRBD2 (6 bases). This CDR3 region has 13 residues. Trimming stripped 3 bases from V and 5 bases from J, with 12 bases between. Germline CDR1 SGHNT, CDR2 YYREEE (reference sequence). The CDR3 spells CASSYRPSDEQYF. For the CDR3, the DNA is TGTGCCAGCAGCTACCGGCCTAGCGACGAGCAGTACTTC. The whole variable domain, remainder taken from reference TRBV5-4 and TRBJ2-7, is ETGVTQSPTHLIKTRGQQVTLRCSSQSGHNTVSWYQQALGQGPQFIFQYYREEENGRGNFPPRFSGLQFPNYSSELNVNALELDDSALYLCASSYRPSDEQYFGPGTRLTVT.

The rearrangement uses TRBV6-6 and TRBJ1-6; possible D gene TRBD1, 5 bases. Trimming removed 7 bases at V and 3 bases at J, with 7 bases between. The CDR3 is 13 amino acids. The germline CDR1 and CDR2 sequences are MNHNY and SVGAGI (reference sequence). The CDR3 region has the DNA TGTGCCAGCAAAGACAGCTATAATTCACCCCTCCACTTT. This sequence encodes CASKDSYNSPLHF.

CDR3 sequence reads: CASSLDSGRGNTGELFF. DNA for the CDR3: TGTGCCAGCAGCTTGGATAGCGGGAGAGGAAACACCGGGGAGCTGTTTTTT. The chain combines TRBV7-2 with TRBJ2-2; 9 nucleotides line up with TRBD2. V shed 3 bases, J shed 2 bases, and the junction held 7 bases outside the gene matches. This CDR3 has 17 residues. CDR1 SGHTA and CDR2 FQGNSA come from the germline V gene.

V and J are TRBV7-2 and TRBJ1-1; 9 positions match TRBD1. There are 16 residues in the CDR3. Per the germline V gene, CDR1 is SGHTA and CDR2 is FQGNSA. Trimming cost V 4 bases and J 7 bases; bases outside gene matches: 13. This CDR3 reads CASSSNPPGTGNEAFF. The CDR3 nucleotides read TGTGCCAGCAGCTCTAATCCCCCCGGGACAGGGAATGAAGCTTTCTTT.

Note on this clone: This sample includes further DNA sequences coding for the same CDR3. The chain's CDR3 is CASSLERSSGNTIYF. The CDR3 coding sequence is TGCGCCAGCAGCTTGGAACGGAGCTCTGGAAACACCATATATTTT. This chain links TRBV5-1 with TRBJ1-3; D gene ambiguous. This CDR3 contains 15 residues. CDR1 and CDR2 (germline): SGHRS, YFSETQ. V lost 0 bases, J lost 0 bases, and 7 bases lay in between.

This chain connects TRBV14 to TRBJ1-1; D is unclear. CDR3 length: 15 amino acids. With 4 bases removed from V and 4 bases from J, the gap between germline ends came to 16 bases. Germline CDR1 is SGHDN and CDR2 is FVKESK. CDR3 amino acids: CASSPRVTAGTEAFF. In DNA, the CDR3 is TGTGCCAGCAGCCCGAGGGTTACCGCGGGCACTGAAGCTTTCTTT. Together with reference TRBV14 and TRBJ1-1, the CDR3 gives the full variable domain: EAGVTQFPSHSVIEKGQTVTLRCDPISGHDNLYWYRRVMGKEIKFLLHFVKESKQDESGMPNNRFLAERTGGTYSTLKVQPAELEDSGVYFCASSPRVTAGTEAFFGQGTRLTVV.

The chain couples TRBV28 to TRBJ2-7; D remains unclear. The CDR3 consists of 13 residues. V was shortened by 3 bases and J by 0 bases, with 6 bases between the two germline ends. CDR1 and CDR2 (germline): MDHEN, SYDVKM. The CDR3 protein is CASSFYNSYEQYF. DNA of the CDR3: TGTGCCAGCAGTTTTTACAACTCCTACGAGCAGTACTTC.

About this clone: The germline gene is not matched at one end of the junction; a read error may be the cause. The rearrangement uses TRBV7-7 and TRBJ2-2; TRBD2 agrees at 8 bases. Germline V CDR1 and CDR2: SSHAT, FNYEAQ (reference sequence). The CDR3 spans 16 residues. The CDR3 loop is CASSPGLVRSTGELFF. The CDR3 nucleotides read TGTGCTAGCAGCCCGGGACTAGTGAGGTCCACCGGGGAGCTGTTTTTT.

This clone was recorded once. The rearrangement uses TRBV6-5 and TRBJ1-1; 10 bases are shared with TRBD1. Germline V gene data show CDR1 as MNHEY and CDR2 as SVGAGI. The V segment lost 5 bases and the J segment 7 bases; nucleotides outside the gene matches: 7. There are 14 residues in the CDR3. The CDR3 reads CASSHRDRGLEAFF. Written as DNA, the CDR3 is TGTGCCAGCAGTCACCGGGACAGGGGACTTGAAGCTTTCTTT.

The table lists this clone with a count of one. This rearrangement joins TRBV28 to TRBJ2-7; 7 bases are a match to TRBD2. The trim removed 7 bases at V and 1 base at J, leaving 13 bases unmatched. The length of the CDR3 is 16 residues. CDR1 is MDHEN and CDR2 is SYDVKM in the germline V gene. In DNA, the CDR3 is TGTGCCAGCAATCCACTTTCGGGGCGGGGGTCCTACGAGCAGTACTTC. Its protein product is CASNPLSGRGSYEQYF.

The chain recombines TRBV7-8 with TRBJ2-1; TRBD2 aligns across 13 bases. Germline assignment: CDR1 SGHVS and CDR2 FQNEAQ. The trim removed 1 base at V and 12 bases at J, leaving 6 bases unmatched. CDR3 length equals 15 residues. This CDR3 is CASSLGTSGSWWQFF. CDR3 nucleotides: TGTGCCAGCAGCTTAGGGACTAGCGGGAGCTGGTGGCAGTTCTTC.

This clone was observed once. The rearrangement uses TRBV28 and TRBJ2-7; the match to TRBD2 covers 13 bases. There are 15 residues in the CDR3. In germline, CDR1 is MDHEN, CDR2 SYDVKM. V gave up 6 bases and J gave up 5 bases; unmatched junction bases: 7. The CDR3 DNA reads as TGTGCCAGCAGGCCCGGACTAGCGGGAGTACACGAGCAGTACTTC. Translated, it gives CASRPGLAGVHEQYF.

V usage is TRBV19 and J usage is TRBJ2-1, with a weak D call TRBD1 (6 bases). V shed 10 bases and J shed 3 bases, with 13 bases lying between them. The germline V gene encodes CDR1 LNHDA and CDR2 SQIVND (reference sequence). This CDR3 spans 13 amino acids. CDR3 in DNA: TGTGCCACCTCGGAACAGGGCTACAATGAGCAGTTCTTC. Translating gives CATSEQGYNEQFF.